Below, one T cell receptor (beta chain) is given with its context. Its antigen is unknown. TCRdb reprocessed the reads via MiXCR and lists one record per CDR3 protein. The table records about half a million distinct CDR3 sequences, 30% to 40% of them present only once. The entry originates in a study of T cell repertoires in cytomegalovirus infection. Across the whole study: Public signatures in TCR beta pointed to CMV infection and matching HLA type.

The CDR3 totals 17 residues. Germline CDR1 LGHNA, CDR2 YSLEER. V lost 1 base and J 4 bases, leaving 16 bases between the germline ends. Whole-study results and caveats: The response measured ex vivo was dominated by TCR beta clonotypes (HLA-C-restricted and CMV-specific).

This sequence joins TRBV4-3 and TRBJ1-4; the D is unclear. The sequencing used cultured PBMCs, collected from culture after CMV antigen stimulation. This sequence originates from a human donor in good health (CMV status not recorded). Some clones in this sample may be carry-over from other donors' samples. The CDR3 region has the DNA TGCGCCAGCAGCCAAGTATTATGGGAGTCGAGTAATGAAAAACTGTTTTTT. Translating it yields CASSQVLWESSNEKLFF.